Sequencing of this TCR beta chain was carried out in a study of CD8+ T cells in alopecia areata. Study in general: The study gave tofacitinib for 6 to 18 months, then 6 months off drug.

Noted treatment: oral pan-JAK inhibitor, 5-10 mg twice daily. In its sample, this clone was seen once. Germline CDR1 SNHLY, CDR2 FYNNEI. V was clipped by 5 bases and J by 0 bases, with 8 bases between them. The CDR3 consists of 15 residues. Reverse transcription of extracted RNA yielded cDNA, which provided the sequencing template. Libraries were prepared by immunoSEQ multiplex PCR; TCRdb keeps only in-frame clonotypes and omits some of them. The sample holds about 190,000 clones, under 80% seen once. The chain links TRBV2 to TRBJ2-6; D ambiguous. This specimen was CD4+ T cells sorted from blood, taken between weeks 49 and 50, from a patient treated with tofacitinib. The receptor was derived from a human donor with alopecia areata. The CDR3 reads CASSSQVSGANVLTF. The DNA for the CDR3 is TGTGCCAGCAGTTCGCAGGTCTCTGGGGCCAACGTCCTGACTTTC. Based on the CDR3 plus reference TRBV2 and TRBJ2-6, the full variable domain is EPEVTQTPSHQVTQMGQEVILRCVPISNHLYFYWYRQILGQKVEFLVSFYNNEISEKSEIFDDQFSVERPDGSNFTLKIRSTKLEDSAMYFCASSSQVSGANVLTFGAGSRLTVL.